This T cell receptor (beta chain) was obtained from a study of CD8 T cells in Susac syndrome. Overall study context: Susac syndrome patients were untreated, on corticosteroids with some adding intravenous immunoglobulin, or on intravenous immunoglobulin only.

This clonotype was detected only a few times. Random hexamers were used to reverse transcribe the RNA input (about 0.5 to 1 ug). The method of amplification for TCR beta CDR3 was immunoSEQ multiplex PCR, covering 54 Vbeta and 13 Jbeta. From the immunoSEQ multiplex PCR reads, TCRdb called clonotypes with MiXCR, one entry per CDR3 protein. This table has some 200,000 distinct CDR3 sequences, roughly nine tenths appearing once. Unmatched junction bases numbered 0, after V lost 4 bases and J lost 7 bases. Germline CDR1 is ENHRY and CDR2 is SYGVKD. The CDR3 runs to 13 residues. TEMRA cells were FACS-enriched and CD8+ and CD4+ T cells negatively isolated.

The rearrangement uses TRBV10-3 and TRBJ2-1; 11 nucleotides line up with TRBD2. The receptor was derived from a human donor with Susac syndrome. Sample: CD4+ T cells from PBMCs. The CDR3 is CAISGTSGNEQFF. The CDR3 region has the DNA TGTGCCATCAGTGGGACTAGCGGGAATGAGCAGTTCTTC.